Below, 30 T cell receptor beta chains from the same sample are listed, as sequenced in a study of PD-1 blockade in mismatch repair-deficient tumors. Clones were read by immunoSEQ multiplex PCR, and TCRdb kept only the in-frame ones, dropping some. The table has about 79,000 clones, around 80% seen once. Specimen: peripheral blood, collected 44 weeks after starting pembrolizumab. These receptor sequences come from an adult with mismatch repair-deficient cancer.

The J gene is TRBJ2-3, the V gene TRBV27, with 10 bases that match TRBD2. V trimming: 3 bases; J trimming: 4 bases; junction bases outside the gene matches: 13. CDR3 length: 18 amino acids. Germline V gives CDR1 MNHEY, CDR2 SMNVEV (reference sequence). CDR3 residues: CASSFRGTSATEADTQYF. DNA for the CDR3: TGTGCCAGCAGTTTTCGAGGGACTAGCGCTACTGAGGCAGATACGCAGTATTTT.

The chain couples TRBV7-6 to TRBJ2-2; perhaps TRBD2 as D (6 bases). CDR3 length: 16 amino acids. Trimming cost V 0 bases and J 6 bases, with 14 bases left between them. Germline assignment: CDR1 SGHVS and CDR2 FNYEAQ. CDR3 nucleotide sequence: TGTGCCAGCAGCTTAGCAAGACGGGAGTTGGCCGGGGAGCTGTTTTTT. This codes for CASSLARRELAGELFF. Supplemented by reference TRBV7-6 and TRBJ2-2, the full variable domain reads GAGVSQSPRYKVTKRGQDVALRCDPISGHVSLYWYRQALGQGPEFLTYFNYEAQQDKSGLPNDRFSAERPEGSISTLTIQRTEQRDSAMYRCASSLARRELAGELFFGEGSRLTVL.

The chain has TRBV7-3 and TRBJ2-1; D could derive from TRBD1 or TRBD2 (6 bases each). The CDR3 is 16 residues long. Trimming shortened V by 2 bases and J by 8 bases, and 19 bases separated the two germline ends. Germline CDR1 and CDR2: SGHTA and FQGTGA. The CDR3 spells CASSLYGGGAGYEQFF. As DNA, the CDR3 is TGTGCCAGCAGCTTATACGGAGGGGGAGCGGGTTATGAGCAGTTCTTC.

This rearrangement joins TRBV15 to TRBJ2-2; a possible D gene is TRBD2 (5 bases). Trimming cost V 0 bases and J 0 bases, with 14 bases left between them. Germline CDR1 and CDR2: LNHNV and YYDKDF (reference sequence). There are 18 residues in the CDR3. The CDR3 reads CATSRDREGPSNTGELFF. For the CDR3, the DNA is TGTGCCACCAGCAGAGATCGGGAAGGGCCGTCGAACACCGGGGAGCTGTTTTTT.

Written as DNA, the CDR3 is TGTGCCAGCAGCTTCCCTAGCGGGATTTTCAATGAGCAGTTCTTC. Amino acids: CASSFPSGIFNEQFF. The chain has TRBV7-9 and TRBJ2-1; 9 bases are shared with TRBD2. The CDR3 is 15 amino acids. From germline, CDR1 is SEHNR and CDR2 FQNEAQ (reference sequence). V dropped 3 bases and J dropped 6; count of bases not matched to a gene: 6.

The chain carries TRBV11-2 and TRBJ1-5; the D is unclear. Deletions cut 1 base from V and 5 bases from J, with 6 bases between. Per the germline V gene, CDR1 is SGHAT and CDR2 is FQNNGV. This CDR3 spans 13 amino acids. The CDR3 spells CASSLVTYQPQHF. CDR3 bases: TGTGCCAGCAGCTTAGTGACTTATCAGCCCCAGCATTTT.

The chain employs TRBV5-4 and TRBJ2-7; 9 nucleotides match TRBD2. The junction had 7 bases not matched to a gene; V was cut back by 2 bases and J by 4 bases. The CDR3 sequence is 15 residues long. The V gene's germline CDR1 is SGHNT and CDR2 YYREEE (reference sequence). This CDR3 reads CASSFSSGTEYEQYF. The DNA of the CDR3 is TGTGCCAGCAGCTTTTCTAGCGGGACGGAATACGAGCAGTACTTC.

The chain has TRBV6-1 and TRBJ2-3; 7 nucleotides agree with TRBD2. This CDR3 is built from 15 residues. V lost 6 bases and J lost 3; bases outside the gene matches: 9. Germline V gene data show CDR1 as MNHNS and CDR2 as SASEGT. CDR3 sequence reads: CASRGRGLGTDTQYF. The CDR3 nucleotides are TGTGCCAGCAGGGGAAGAGGACTAGGGACAGATACGCAGTATTTT.

The chain joins TRBV13 to TRBJ2-3, with 8 positions matching TRBD2. Germline trimming cut 2 bases from V and 1 base from J; bases unmatched to any gene: 2. CDR3 size: 15 residues. Germline CDR1 is PRHDT and CDR2 is FYEKMQ (reference sequence). The CDR3 bases are TGTGCCAGCAGCTTATCCGGGAGGGGCACAGATACGCAGTATTTT. Its protein is CASSLSGRGTDTQYF.

The chain couples TRBV14 to TRBJ2-1, with TRBD2 matching 11 bases. The CDR3 loop spans 16 amino acids. Trimming cost V 4 bases and J 4 bases; bases outside gene matches: 6. The germline V gene has CDR1 SGHDN and CDR2 FVKESK. The CDR3, as DNA: TGTGCCAGCAGCCGCACCGGGACTAGCGGATACAATGAGCAGTTCTTC. Protein product: CASSRTGTSGYNEQFF. The variable domain in full, completed from reference TRBV14 and TRBJ2-1, reads EAGVTQFPSHSVIEKGQTVTLRCDPISGHDNLYWYRRVMGKEIKFLLHFVKESKQDESGMPNNRFLAERTGGTYSTLKVQPAELEDSGVYFCASSRTGTSGYNEQFFGPGTRLTVL.

The chain uses TRBV2 and TRBJ2-5; D gene unclear. The CDR3 totals 13 residues. Germline values: CDR1 SNHLY, CDR2 FYNNEI. Trimming took off 7 bases at V and 2 bases at J, with 11 bases between the two ends. CDR3 region: CASIRNNQETQYF. As DNA, the CDR3 is TGTGCCAGCATAAGGAACAATCAAGAGACCCAGTACTTC.

The DNA for the CDR3 is TGTGCCAGCAGCCTCAGGGATGAGCAGTTCTTC. It translates to CASSLRDEQFF. This sequence joins TRBV21-1 and TRBJ2-1; TRBD1, the table's D call, was not compared with the DNA. TRBV21-1 is noted as a pseudogene. CDR3 length: 11 residues.

This clone was counted only a few times. The chain recombines TRBV11-2 with TRBJ2-7; the D gene could be TRBD1 or TRBD2 (7 bases each). CDR3 length: 17 residues. V lost 2 bases and J 2 bases, leaving 19 bases between the germline ends. Germline assignment: CDR1 SGHAT and CDR2 FQNNGV. The CDR3 coding sequence is TGTGCCAGCAGCTTAAATTTAGGGGGGGGGACAGCCTACGAGCAGTACTTC. It codes for CASSLNLGGGTAYEQYF.

CDR3 protein: CASSLGVNTEAFF. CDR3 coding DNA: TGTGCCAGCAGCTTGGGGGTGAACACTGAAGCTTTCTTT. The chain recombines TRBV5-4 with TRBJ1-1; unclear D gene. Germline CDR1 and CDR2: SGHNT and YYREEE (reference sequence). V gave up 0 bases and J gave up 0 bases, with 3 bases separating them. The CDR3 spans 13 residues.

This chain links TRBV7-8 with TRBJ2-1, with 7 bases identical to TRBD2. J was trimmed by 4 bases and V by 1 base; bases with no gene match: 4. Germline V gene data show CDR1 as SGHVS and CDR2 as FQNEAQ. The CDR3 extends over 15 amino acids. The CDR3: CASSLVVGGYNEQFF. CDR3 bases: TGTGCCAGCAGCTTAGTAGTGGGAGGGTACAATGAGCAGTTCTTC.

The V call is TRBV27, the J call TRBJ1-2; no clear D. Germline loops: CDR1 MNHEY, CDR2 SMNVEV (reference sequence). The V end lost 3 bases, the J end lost 5 bases, and 10 bases lay between the germline ends. This CDR3 region has 13 residues. Here the CDR3 reads CASSFAGRYGYTF. The CDR3 nucleotides are TGTGCCAGCAGTTTTGCCGGGAGGTATGGCTACACCTTC.

This clone was counted a few times. This chain uses TRBV4-1 with TRBJ1-5; perhaps TRBD1 as D (5 bases). The CDR3 is made up of 15 amino acids. The germline gives CDR1 MGHRA, CDR2 YSYEKL. V was pared by 0 bases and J by 5 bases, with 11 bases between. The DNA of the CDR3 is TGCGCCAGCAGCCAAGAACCCAGGGACGATCAGCCCCAGCATTTT. Amino acid sequence: CASSQEPRDDQPQHF.

The CDR3 coding sequence is TGTGCCAGCAGCCCCAGGACAGGGAGGGTCGGGGAGCTGTTTTTT. As protein: CASSPRTGRVGELFF. The chain uses TRBV11-3 and TRBJ2-2; TRBD1 is a possible D gene (8 bases). This CDR3 has 15 amino acids. With 5 bases removed from V and 7 bases from J, the gap between germline ends came to 17 bases. Germline V lookup: CDR1 SGHNT, CDR2 YENEEA.

V usage is TRBV11-3 and J usage is TRBJ2-3; a possible D gene is TRBD2 (6 bases). CDR3 length: 15 residues. Trimming removed 5 bases at V and 3 bases at J, with 15 bases between. Germline values: CDR1 SGHNT, CDR2 YENEEA. The CDR3 region has the DNA TGTGCCAGCAGCAACCGGGACTCCAAGACAGATACGCAGTATTTT. Translated, it gives CASSNRDSKTDTQYF.

The J gene is TRBJ1-1, the V gene TRBV5-6, with D hard to call. Germline-derived CDR1 and CDR2 are SGHDT and YYEEEE. This CDR3 has 13 residues. V was cut by 4 bases and J by 5 bases, with 12 bases left in between. This chain's CDR3 is CASSRPVGTEAFF. The CDR3, as DNA: TGTGCCAGCAGCCGGCCGGTGGGAACTGAAGCTTTCTTT.

J is TRBJ2-7 and V is TRBV14; D is unclear. Trimming pared 6 bases from V and 3 bases from J, leaving 15 bases between. Per germline, CDR1 SGHDN and CDR2 FVKESK. The CDR3 spans 14 residues. The CDR3 nucleotides read TGTGCCAGCAGTAGGTCGACCATTAACTACGAGCAGTACTTC. Encoded protein: CASSRSTINYEQYF.

This chain uses TRBV10-3 with TRBJ2-7; TRBD2 might be the D (6 bases). Trimming cost V 8 bases and J 2 bases, with 19 bases left between them. This CDR3 has 15 amino acids. The germline CDR1 and CDR2 sequences are ENHRY and SYGVKD. Written as DNA, the CDR3 is TGTGCCATCCAACGCGGTAAGGAGGGAACCTACGAGCAGTACTTC. It codes for CAIQRGKEGTYEQYF.

This clone was counted only a few times. This chain uses TRBV6-1 with TRBJ1-5, with D uncertain. CDR1 MNHNS and CDR2 SASEGT come from the germline V gene. V was shortened by 6 bases and J by 0 bases, with 9 bases between the two germline ends. The CDR3 runs 14 residues. The CDR3 DNA sequence: TGTGCCAGCAGGAGGGCAGCTAGCAATCAGCCCCAGCATTTT. This translates into CASRRAASNQPQHF.

This chain links TRBV2 with TRBJ1-1; 7 bases map to TRBD1. The length of the CDR3 is 16 residues. The junction had 10 bases not matched to a gene; V was cut back by 6 bases and J by 0 bases. Germline V gene data show CDR1 as SNHLY and CDR2 as FYNNEI. The CDR3 region has the DNA TGTGCCAGCAGACAAGGGGGACAGCCTATGAACACTGAAGCTTTCTTT. Protein sequence: CASRQGGQPMNTEAFF.

This CDR3 reads CASSSASGTRRNEQFF. The CDR3 coding sequence is TGTGCCAGCAGCTCCGCTAGCGGGACACGACGGAATGAGCAGTTCTTC. The chain couples TRBV7-9 to TRBJ2-1; 9 bases map to TRBD2. The CDR3 runs to 16 residues. From germline, CDR1 is SEHNR and CDR2 FQNEAQ (reference sequence). The V gene end was trimmed by 4 bases and the J gene end by 7 bases; junction bases not matched to a gene: 11.

The chain has TRBV7-2 and TRBJ1-1; no firm D call. This CDR3 has 14 residues. V shed 1 base and J shed 1 base, with 7 bases lying between them. CDR1 and CDR2 from the germline V gene are SGHTA and FQGNSA. In nucleotides, the CDR3 is TGTGCCAGCAGCTTAGTTGCGGGGAACACTGAAGCTTTCTTT. Amino acid sequence: CASSLVAGNTEAFF.

The chain uses TRBV4-1 and TRBJ1-4, with 10 bases fitting TRBD1. This CDR3 is built from 15 residues. Trimming cost V 3 bases and J 8 bases; bases outside gene matches: 6. Germline V gene lookup returns CDR1 MGHRA and CDR2 YSYEKL. CDR3 bases: TGCGCCAGCAGCCAGGTAGGACAGGGGGACGAAAAACTGTTTTTT. Encoded protein: CASSQVGQGDEKLFF.

This rearrangement joins TRBV2 to TRBJ2-1, with TRBD1 matching 7 bases. CDR1 and CDR2 (germline): SNHLY, FYNNEI. The CDR3 length is 12 residues. Unmatched junction bases numbered 2, after V lost 4 bases and J lost 8 bases. CDR3 nucleotide sequence: TGTGCCAGCAGTGTACAGGGGCATGAGCAGTTCTTC. This codes for CASSVQGHEQFF.

The rearrangement joins TRBV6-5 to TRBJ2-6; no clear D. Trimming left V 10 bases short and J 0 bases short, with 10 bases between. Looked up from germline, CDR1 is MNHEY and CDR2 is SVGAGI. The length of the CDR3 is 14 residues. CDR3 in amino acids: CATVGSSGANVLTF. CDR3 nucleotides: TGTGCCACCGTCGGCAGCTCTGGGGCCAACGTCCTGACTTTC.

V and J are TRBV5-4 and TRBJ1-2; D gene ambiguous. CDR1 is SGHNT, CDR2 YYREEE, per germline (reference sequence). Trimming pared 4 bases from V and 3 bases from J, leaving 16 bases between. The CDR3 extends over 15 amino acids. DNA of the CDR3: TGTGCCAGCAGCGTACCGGGCCCCGGTCACTATGGCTACACCTTC. It specifies CASSVPGPGHYGYTF.